The clone carrying this T cell receptor (beta chain) was seen many times. The data stem from a study of early T cells in non-severe SARS-CoV-2 infection. The germline V and J ends were trimmed by 4 bases and 12 bases, with 16 bases remaining between them. The CDR3 has 13 residues. Germline V gives CDR1 MNHEY, CDR2 SMNVEV (reference sequence). MiXCR, run by TCRdb on the 5' RACE reads, gives a single entry per CDR3 protein. Among roughly 28,000 distinct CDR3 sequences listed, approximately 4% were seen once. This chain links TRBV27 with TRBJ1-5, with D perhaps TRBD1 (5 bases). The origin of this receptor is an adult who was a healthcare worker with PCR-confirmed SARS-CoV-2 infection or an uninfected control (not recorded which). The sequenced material came from whole blood. The CDR3 loop reads CASSSIRQLGQHF. The CDR3 bases are TGTGCCAGCAGTTCAATCAGACAGCTCGGCCAGCATTTT.